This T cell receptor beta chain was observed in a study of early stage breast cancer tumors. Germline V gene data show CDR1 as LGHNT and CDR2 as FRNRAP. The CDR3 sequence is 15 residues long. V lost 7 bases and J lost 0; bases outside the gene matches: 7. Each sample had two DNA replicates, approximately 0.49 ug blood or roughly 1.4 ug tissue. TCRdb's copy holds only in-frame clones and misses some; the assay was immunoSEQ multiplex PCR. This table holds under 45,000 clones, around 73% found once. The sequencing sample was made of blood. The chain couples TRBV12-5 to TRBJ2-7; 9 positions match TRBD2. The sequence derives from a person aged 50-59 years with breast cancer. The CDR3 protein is CASVPGLAASYEQYF. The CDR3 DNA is TGTGCTAGTGTTCCGGGACTAGCAGCCTCCTACGAGCAGTACTTC. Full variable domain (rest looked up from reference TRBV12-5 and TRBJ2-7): DARVTQTPRHKVTEMGQEVTMRCQPILGHNTVFWYRQTMMQGLELLAYFRNRAPLDDSGMPKDRFSAEMPDATLATLKIQPSEPRDSAVYFCASVPGLAASYEQYFGPGTRLTVT.